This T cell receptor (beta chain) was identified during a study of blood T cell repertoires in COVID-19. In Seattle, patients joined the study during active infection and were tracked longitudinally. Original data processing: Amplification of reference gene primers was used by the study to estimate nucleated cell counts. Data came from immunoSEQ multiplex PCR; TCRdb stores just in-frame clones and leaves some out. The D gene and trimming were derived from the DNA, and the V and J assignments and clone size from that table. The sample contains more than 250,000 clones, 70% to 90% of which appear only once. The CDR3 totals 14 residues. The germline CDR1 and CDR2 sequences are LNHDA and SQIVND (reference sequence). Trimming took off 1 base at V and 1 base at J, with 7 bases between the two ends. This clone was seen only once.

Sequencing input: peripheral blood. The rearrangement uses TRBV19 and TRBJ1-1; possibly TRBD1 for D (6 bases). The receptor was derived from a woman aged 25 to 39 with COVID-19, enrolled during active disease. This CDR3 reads CASSIGTENTEAFF. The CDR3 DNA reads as TGTGCCAGTAGTATAGGGACAGAGAACACTGAAGCTTTCTTT. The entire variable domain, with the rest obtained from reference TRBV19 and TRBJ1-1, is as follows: DGGITQSPKYLFRKEGQNVTLSCEQNLNHDAMYWYRQDPGQGLRLIYYSQIVNDFQKGDIAEGYSVSREKKESFPLTVTSAQKNPTAFYLCASSIGTENTEAFFGQGTRLTVV.